This T cell receptor (beta chain) was profiled in a study of type 1 and type 2 diabetes patients. This clonotype was recorded only once. The PCR template was genomic DNA. Amplification of the beta chain CDR3 used 30 forward and 13 reverse multiplex primers. Each CDR3 protein gets one entry after TCRdb re-called the multiplex PCR reads with MiXCR. The table has a few hundred thousand distinct CDR3 sequences, around 47% seen once. This TCR came from a man between 18 and 29 years old with type 2 diabetes. The sequencing sample was made of peripheral blood mononuclear cells (PBMCs).

CDR3 in amino acids: CASSTSQDARTEAFF. Written as DNA, the CDR3 is TGTGCCAGCAGCACCAGCCAGGACGCGAGGACTGAAGCTTTCTTT. The chain uses TRBV6-4 and TRBJ1-1; D gene uncertain. Germline CDR1 and CDR2: MRHNA and SNTAGT. The CDR3 runs 15 residues. Trimming removed 6 bases at V and 5 bases at J, with 19 bases between.